Listed here are 14 T cell receptor beta chains from one sample, sequenced in a study of CD8 T cells in ankylosing spondylitis. From the 5' RACE reads, TCRdb called clonotypes with MiXCR, one entry per CDR3 protein. The table includes 220,000 or so distinct CDR3 sequences, under 12% detected once. Sequencing was carried out using blood, either unsorted or a sorted T cell fraction (not recorded which). The receptors originated from a male donor with ankylosing spondylitis or in good health (not recorded which).

The chain has TRBV7-8 and TRBJ2-3; 7 bases fit TRBD2. This CDR3 is built from 15 residues. The germline V gene has CDR1 SGHVS and CDR2 FQNEAQ. Trimming removed 4 bases from V and 2 bases from J; junction bases left unmatched: 6. The CDR3 loop is CASSSGGLFTDTQYF. In DNA, the CDR3 is TGTGCCAGCAGCTCCGGGGGACTATTCACAGATACGCAGTATTTT. The whole variable domain, filled in from reference TRBV7-8 and TRBJ2-3, reads GAGVSQSPRYKVAKRGQDVALRCDPISGHVSLFWYQQALGQGPEFLTYFQNEAQLDKSGLPSDRFFAERPEGSVSTLKIQRTQQEDSAVYLCASSSGGLFTDTQYFGPGTRLTVL.

This clonotype has a handful of counts. The chain combines TRBV9 with TRBJ2-2; 7 bases align to TRBD1. The CDR3 totals 15 residues. J gave up 2 bases and V 2 bases, and 3 bases lay outside the gene matches. CDR1 is SGDLS, CDR2 YYNGEE, per germline. This CDR3 reads CASSVRDRNTGELFF. CDR3 sequence (DNA): TGTGCCAGCAGCGTCCGGGACAGAAACACCGGGGAGCTGTTTTTT.

The chain joins TRBV5-1 to TRBJ2-3; D is undetermined. V was trimmed by 0 bases and J by 3 bases, leaving 17 bases between them. This CDR3 region has 17 residues. Looked up from germline, CDR1 is SGHRS and CDR2 is YFSETQ. The CDR3 sequence is CASSLARGGEWTDTQYF. The CDR3 bases are TGCGCCAGCAGCTTGGCCAGAGGTGGGGAATGGACAGATACGCAGTATTTT.

This sequence joins TRBV7-2 and TRBJ2-2; tentatively, D is TRBD1 or TRBD2 (5 bases each). V was cut by 4 bases and J by 7 bases, with 16 bases left in between. CDR3 length equals 15 residues. Germline loops: CDR1 SGHTA, CDR2 FQGNSA. In nucleotides, the CDR3 is TGTGCCAGCAGCTCCCGGGACCTCAATAGCGGGGAGCTGTTTTTT. Its translation is CASSSRDLNSGELFF.

Ten or more counts support this clonotype. This sequence joins TRBV3-1 and TRBJ1-3; D is uncertain. Germline-derived CDR1 and CDR2 are LGHDT and YNNKEL (reference sequence). V gave up 0 bases and J gave up 4 bases, with 10 bases separating them. This CDR3 has 15 residues. Here the CDR3 reads CASSQDITGGNTIYF. CDR3 DNA: TGTGCCAGCAGCCAAGATATAACGGGGGGAAACACCATATATTTT. The full variable domain, rest sourced from reference TRBV3-1 and TRBJ1-3, is DTAVSQTPKYLVTQMGNDKSIKCEQNLGHDTMYWYKQDSKKFLKIMFSYNNKELIINETVPNRFSPKSPDKAHLNLHINSLELGDSAVYFCASSQDITGGNTIYFGEGSWLTVV.

This clonotype has a single count. The CDR3 DNA sequence: TGTGCCAGCAGCGCCCCGAGACACGGGTTCAACTATGGCTACACCTTC. Translated, it gives CASSAPRHGFNYGYTF. The chain recombines TRBV9 with TRBJ1-2; D gene ambiguous. Germline V gene data show CDR1 as SGDLS and CDR2 as YYNGEE. Trimming removed 3 bases from V and 2 bases from J, with 17 bases in between. This CDR3 contains 16 residues.

This clonotype was recorded many times. V gene TRBV3-1 combines with J gene TRBJ2-2; D unclear. Per germline, CDR1 LGHDT and CDR2 YNNKEL (reference sequence). Trimming cost V 5 bases and J 7 bases, with 8 bases left between them. This CDR3 is built from 12 residues. CDR3 coding DNA: TGTGCCAGCAGCTTCTCGGTCGGGGAGCTGTTTTTT. Translation: CASSFSVGELFF.

This clonotype has ten or more counts. This sequence joins TRBV12-3 or TRBV12-4 and TRBJ2-7; D remains ambiguous. The CDR3 length is 15 residues. With 1 base removed from V and 4 bases from J, the gap between germline ends came to 14 bases. CDR3 in DNA: TGTGCCAGCAGTTTAGAATGGGTCGTGGGGTACGAGCAGTACTTC. Translated: CASSLEWVVGYEQYF.

There are many counts of this clonotype. The V and J genes are TRBV12-5 and TRBJ1-1; no definite D call. This CDR3 contains 13 residues. Between the trimmed V and J ends, which lost 3 bases and 2 bases, there was a span of 7 bases. The germline gives CDR1 LGHNT, CDR2 FRNRAP. CDR3 coding DNA: TGTGCTAGTGGTTTCCAGCCCAACACTGAAGCTTTCTTT. Its translation: CASGFQPNTEAFF. Using reference TRBV12-5 and TRBJ1-1 for the parts outside the CDR3, the full variable domain is DARVTQTPRHKVTEMGQEVTMRCQPILGHNTVFWYRQTMMQGLELLAYFRNRAPLDDSGMPKDRFSAEMPDATLATLKIQPSEPRDSAVYFCASGFQPNTEAFFGQGTRLTVV.

This clonotype was detected only a few times. The CDR3 coding sequence is TGCGCCAGCAGCTTATCGGCAACCTCCTATGGCTACACCTTC. Its protein product is CASSLSATSYGYTF. The V and J genes are TRBV5-1 and TRBJ1-2; the D is unclear. Germline V gene sequence: CDR1 SGHRS, CDR2 YFSETQ. Deletions cut 2 bases from V and 4 bases from J, with 12 bases between. The CDR3 covers 14 residues.

This clonotype was seen at least ten times. V is TRBV3-1 and J is TRBJ2-3; D perhaps matches TRBD2 (5 bases). Trimming shortened V by 1 base and J by 10 bases, and 6 bases separated the two germline ends. This CDR3 contains 11 residues. CDR1 LGHDT and CDR2 YNNKEL come from the germline V gene (reference sequence). For the CDR3, the DNA is TGTGCCAGCAGCCAAGCGGGATCGCAGTATTTT. Encoded protein: CASSQAGSQYF.

At least ten counts were recorded for this clonotype. The V call is TRBV24-1, the J call TRBJ2-6; D unresolved. V shed 10 bases and J shed 2 bases, with 5 bases lying between them. Germline lookup yields CDR1 KGHDR and CDR2 SFDVKD. The CDR3 is 12 residues long. This CDR3 reads CATGTGANVLTF. Written as DNA, the CDR3 is TGTGCCACGGGAACTGGGGCCAACGTCCTGACTTTC.

A remark on this clonotype: A much larger clone lies a single base off, so this may be a read error. The rearrangement joins TRBV6-5 to TRBJ2-7; a weak D match, TRBD1 (5 bases). Trimming left V 6 bases short and J 8 bases short, with 11 bases between. The CDR3 contains 11 residues. Germline values: CDR1 MNHEY, CDR2 SVGAGI. The CDR3 DNA follows: TGTGCCAGCAGGGAAAAGGGGAAGCAGTACGTC. Residues: CASREKGKQYV.

V is TRBV12-3 or TRBV12-4 and J is TRBJ2-6; 7 bases are shared with TRBD1. The CDR3 runs 19 residues. V shed 2 bases and J 0 bases; nucleotides not matched to a gene: 10. For the CDR3, the DNA is TGTGCCAGCAGTTTACGACAGGGTGGCCCCTTCTCTGGGGCCAACGTCCTGACTTTC. Amino acid sequence: CASSLRQGGPFSGANVLTF.